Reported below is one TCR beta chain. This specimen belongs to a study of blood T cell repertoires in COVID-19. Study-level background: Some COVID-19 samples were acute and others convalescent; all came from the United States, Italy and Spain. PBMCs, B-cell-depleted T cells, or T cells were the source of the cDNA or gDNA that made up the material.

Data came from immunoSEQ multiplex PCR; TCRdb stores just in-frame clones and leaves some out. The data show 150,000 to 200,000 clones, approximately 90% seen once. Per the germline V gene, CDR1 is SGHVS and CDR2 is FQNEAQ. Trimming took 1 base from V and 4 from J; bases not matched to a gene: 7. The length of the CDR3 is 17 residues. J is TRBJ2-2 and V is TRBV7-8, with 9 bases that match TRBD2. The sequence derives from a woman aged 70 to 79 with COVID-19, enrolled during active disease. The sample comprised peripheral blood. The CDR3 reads CASSLVLAGDGTGELFF. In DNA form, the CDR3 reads TGTGCCAGCAGCTTAGTATTAGCGGGAGACGGCACCGGGGAGCTGTTTTTT.